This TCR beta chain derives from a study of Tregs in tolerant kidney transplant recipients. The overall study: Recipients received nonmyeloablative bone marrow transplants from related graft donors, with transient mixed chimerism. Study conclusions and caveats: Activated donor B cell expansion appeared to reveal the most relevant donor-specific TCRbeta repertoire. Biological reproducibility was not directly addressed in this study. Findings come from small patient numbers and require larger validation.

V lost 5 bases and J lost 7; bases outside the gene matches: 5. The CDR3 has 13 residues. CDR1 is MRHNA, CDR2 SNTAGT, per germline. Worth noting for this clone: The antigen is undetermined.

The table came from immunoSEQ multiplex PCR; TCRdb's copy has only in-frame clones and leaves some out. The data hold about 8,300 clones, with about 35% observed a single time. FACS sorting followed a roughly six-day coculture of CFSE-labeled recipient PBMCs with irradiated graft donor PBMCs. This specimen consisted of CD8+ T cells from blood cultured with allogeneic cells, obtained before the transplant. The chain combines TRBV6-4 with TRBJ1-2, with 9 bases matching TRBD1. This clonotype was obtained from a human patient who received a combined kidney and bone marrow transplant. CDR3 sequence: CASSYGTGTGYTF. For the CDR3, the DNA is TGTGCCAGCAGTTACGGGACAGGGACTGGCTACACCTTC.